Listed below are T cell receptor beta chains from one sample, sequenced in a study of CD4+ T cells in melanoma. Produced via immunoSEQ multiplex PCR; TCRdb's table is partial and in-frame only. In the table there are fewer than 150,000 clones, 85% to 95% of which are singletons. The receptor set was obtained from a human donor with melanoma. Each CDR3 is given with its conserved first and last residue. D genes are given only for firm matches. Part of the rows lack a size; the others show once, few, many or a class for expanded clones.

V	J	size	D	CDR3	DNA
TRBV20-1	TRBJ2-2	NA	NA	CSARATGELFF	TGCAGTGCGAGAGCTACCGGGGAGCTGTTTTTT
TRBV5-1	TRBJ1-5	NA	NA	CASSLGAWDQPQHF	TGCGCCAGCAGCTTAGGGGCTTGGGATCAGCCCCAGCATTTT
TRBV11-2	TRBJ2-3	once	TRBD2	CASSGERGVTDTQYF	TGTGCCAGCAGCGGGGAGCGGGGGGTCACAGATACGCAGTATTTT
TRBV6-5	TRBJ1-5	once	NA	CASSNRDRFQPQHF	TGTGCCAGCAGCAACCGGGATAGGTTTCAGCCCCAGCATTTT
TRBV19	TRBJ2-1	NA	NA	CASSFREYVGEQFF	TGTGCCAGTAGTTTTAGGGAATACGTTGGTGAGCAGTTCTTC
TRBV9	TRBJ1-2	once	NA	CASSPKDGSYGYTF	TGTGCCAGCAGCCCAAAGGACGGAAGCTATGGCTACACCTTC
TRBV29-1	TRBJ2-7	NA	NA	CSVKIPRLGSYEQYF	TGCAGCGTGAAGATTCCCAGGCTTGGGTCTTACGAGCAGTACTTC
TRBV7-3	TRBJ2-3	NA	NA	CASSLRPRGSWDTQYF	TGTGCCAGCAGCTTAAGACCCCGGGGATCATGGGATACGCAGTATTTT
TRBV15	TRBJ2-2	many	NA	CATSREVGETNTGELFF	TGTGCCACCAGCAGGGAGGTAGGGGAGACGAACACCGGGGAGCTGTTTTTT
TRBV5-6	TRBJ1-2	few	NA	CASSLDRSYRYTF	TGTGCCAGCAGCTTGGACAGGAGCTACCGCTACACCTTC
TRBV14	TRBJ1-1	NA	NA	CASSQDLRRTEAFF	TGTGCCAGCAGCCAAGATCTCCGACGGACTGAAGCTTTCTTT
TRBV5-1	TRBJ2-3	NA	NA	CASSLGTRVGTDTQYF	TGCGCCAGCAGCTTAGGGACACGCGTTGGCACAGATACGCAGTATTTT
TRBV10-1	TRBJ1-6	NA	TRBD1	CASIPDRERSPLHF	TGCGCCAGCATTCCGGACAGGGAAAGATCACCCCTCCACTTT
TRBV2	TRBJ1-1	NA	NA	CASKAGQSNTEAFF	TGTGCCAGCAAGGCAGGACAGAGTAACACTGAAGCTTTCTTT
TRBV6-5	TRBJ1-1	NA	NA	CASSYFRIRRVSEAFF	TGTGCCAGCAGTTACTTTCGGATCAGGAGGGTATCTGAAGCTTTCTTT
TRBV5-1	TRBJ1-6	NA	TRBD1	CASSLTGVGAYSPLHF	TGCGCCAGCAGCTTGACAGGGGTAGGGGCCTATTCACCCCTCCACTTT
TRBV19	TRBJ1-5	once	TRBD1	CATRGVDRVGQPQHF	TGTGCCACCAGGGGGGTGGACAGGGTGGGCCAGCCCCAGCATTTT
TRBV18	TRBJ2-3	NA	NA	CASSRLQNFGTSTDTQYF	TGTGCCAGCTCACGGTTACAGAACTTCGGGACTAGCACAGATACGCAGTATTTT
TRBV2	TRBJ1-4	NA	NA	CASSVTANNEKLFF	TGTGCCAGCAGTGTAACTGCGAATAATGAAAAACTGTTTTTT
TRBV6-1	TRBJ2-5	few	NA	CASSETETQYF	TGTGCCAGCAGTGAAACAGAAACCCAGTACTTC
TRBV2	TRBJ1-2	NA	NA	CASSEQGYYGYTF	TGTGCCAGCAGTGAACAGGGCTACTATGGCTACACCTTC
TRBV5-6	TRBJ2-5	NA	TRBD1	CASSQGQGQETQYF	TGTGCCAGCAGCCAAGGACAGGGACAAGAGACCCAGTACTTC
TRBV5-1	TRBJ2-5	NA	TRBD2	CASRPTSGQETQYF	TGCGCCAGCAGGCCTACTAGCGGGCAAGAGACCCAGTACTTC
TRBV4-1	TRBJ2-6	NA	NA	CASSQDWVKPGANVLTF	TGCGCCAGCAGCCAAGATTGGGTCAAACCCGGGGCCAACGTCCTGACTTTC
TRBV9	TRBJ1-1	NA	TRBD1	CASSVVTGAEGGTEAFF	TGTGCCAGCAGCGTGGTTACAGGGGCCGAAGGAGGCACTGAAGCTTTCTTT
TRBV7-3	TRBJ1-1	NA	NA	CASSLMGLSGTEAFF	TGTGCCAGCAGCTTAATGGGGTTGAGCGGCACTGAAGCTTTCTTT
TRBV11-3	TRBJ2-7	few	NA	CASSEQGNSYEQYF	TGTGCCAGCTCGGAACAAGGGAACTCCTACGAGCAGTACTTC
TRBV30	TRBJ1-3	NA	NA	CAWSVGGSLRDTIYF	TGTGCCTGGAGTGTCGGGGGCAGCCTGAGGGACACCATATATTTT
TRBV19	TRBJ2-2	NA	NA	CASMSPYTGELFF	TGTGCCAGTATGTCCCCTTACACCGGGGAGCTGTTTTTT
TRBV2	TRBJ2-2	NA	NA	CASSATVQNTGELFF	TGTGCCAGCAGCGCCACGGTCCAGAACACCGGGGAGCTGTTTTTT
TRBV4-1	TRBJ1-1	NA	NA	CASSPGAGSNTEAFF	TGCGCCAGCAGCCCTGGGGCCGGCTCGAACACTGAAGCTTTCTTT
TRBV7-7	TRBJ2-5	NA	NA	CASSLAGTGTQYF	TGTGCTAGCAGCTTAGCAGGGACGGGGACCCAGTACTTC
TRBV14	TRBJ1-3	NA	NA	CASSPRQGRLSGNTIYF	TGTGCCAGCAGCCCCCGTCAGGGACGGCTCTCTGGAAACACCATATATTTT
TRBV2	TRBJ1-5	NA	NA	CASRGDGDSNQPQHF	TGTGCCAGCAGGGGGGACGGGGATAGCAATCAGCCCCAGCATTTT
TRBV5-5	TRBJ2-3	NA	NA	CASSLRGGEGDTQYF	TGTGCCAGCAGCTTGCGAGGGGGAGAGGGAGATACGCAGTATTTT
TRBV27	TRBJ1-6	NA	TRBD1	CASSLDRVSSPLHF	TGTGCCAGCAGTTTGGACAGGGTCTCATCACCCCTCCACTTT
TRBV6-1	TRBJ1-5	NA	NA	CASSERPHPQHF	TGTGCCAGCAGTGAACGGCCACATCCCCAGCATTTT
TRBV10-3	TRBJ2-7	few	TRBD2	CAISGAGTSNEQYF	TGTGCCATCAGTGGCGCCGGGACTAGCAACGAGCAGTACTTC
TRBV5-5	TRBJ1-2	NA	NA	CASTQGFGYTF	TGTGCCAGCACCCAGGGGTTCGGCTACACCTTC
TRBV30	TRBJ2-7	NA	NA	CAWRGPGRSYEQYF	TGTGCCTGGAGAGGACCGGGACGGAGTTACGAGCAGTACTTC
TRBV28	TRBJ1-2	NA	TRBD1	CASRPGGANYGYTF	TGTGCCAGCAGGCCAGGGGGCGCTAACTATGGCTACACCTTC
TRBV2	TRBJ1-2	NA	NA	CASTLGGQSYGYTF	TGTGCCAGCACTCTCGGGGGACAAAGCTATGGCTACACCTTC
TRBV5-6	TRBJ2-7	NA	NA	CASSLTGLSGNEQYF	TGTGCCAGCAGCCTAACAGGGCTTTCGGGCAACGAGCAGTACTTC
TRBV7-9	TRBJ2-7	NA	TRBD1	CASSFTGGSYEQYF	TGTGCCAGCAGCTTCACAGGGGGGTCCTACGAGCAGTACTTC
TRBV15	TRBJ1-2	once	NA	CATSRVTNGDYTF	TGTGCCACCAGCAGAGTGACCAACGGGGACTACACCTTC
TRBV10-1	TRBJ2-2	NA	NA	CASRQGYAGELFF	TGCGCCAGCAGACAGGGTTACGCCGGGGAGCTGTTTTTT
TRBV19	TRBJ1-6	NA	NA	CASSKASAERASPLHF	TGTGCCAGTAGTAAGGCATCGGCAGAAAGAGCTTCACCCCTCCACTTT
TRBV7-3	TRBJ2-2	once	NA	CASRTEGAGELFF	TGTGCCAGCAGAACCGAAGGGGCCGGGGAGCTGTTTTTT